These 13 T cell receptor beta chains were sequenced from one sample in a study of CD8 T cells in Susac syndrome. With random hexamers, about 0.45 to 1 ug RNA was reverse transcribed. TCRdb recomputed calls from the immunoSEQ multiplex PCR reads with MiXCR, one row per CDR3 protein. The sample gives 110,000 to 150,000 distinct CDR3 sequences, approximately 95% of which show up once; approximately 0.3% is in the top ten. Sequencing used CD8+ T cells from PBMCs. The origin of the receptors is a human donor in good health.

This clonotype has just one count. The genes are TRBV29-1 and TRBJ1-3, with TRBD1 as a possible D gene (5 bases). Deletions cut 0 bases from V and 0 bases from J, with 9 bases between. The CDR3 length is 15 residues. Germline CDR1 and CDR2: SQVTM and ANQGSEA. The CDR3, as DNA: TGCAGCGTTGAAGAAGGGGAATCCTCTGGAAACACCATATATTTT. Translation: CSVEEGESSGNTIYF.

A few counts support this clonotype. The chain recombines TRBV20-1 with TRBJ2-5; D not certain. Per germline, CDR1 DFQATT and CDR2 SNEGSKA (reference sequence). Trimming took 5 bases from V and 5 from J, leaving 15 bases between them. CDR3 size: 13 residues. The CDR3 loop reads CSASGLAGETQYF. In DNA, the CDR3 is TGCAGTGCTTCCGGGTTAGCCGGGGAGACCCAGTACTTC.

V gene TRBV5-6 combines with J gene TRBJ2-3; D remains ambiguous. The germline CDR1 and CDR2 sequences are SGHDT and YYEEEE. The CDR3 runs 13 residues. V dropped 4 bases and J dropped 0 bases, with 6 bases sitting between them. CDR3: CASSVASTDTQYF. The DNA of the CDR3 is TGTGCCAGCAGCGTGGCTAGCACAGATACGCAGTATTTT.

The chain joins TRBV2 to TRBJ2-7, with TRBD2 as a possible D gene (6 bases). This CDR3 is 12 amino acids long. Germline V lookup: CDR1 SNHLY, CDR2 FYNNEI. V lost 6 bases and J 6 bases, leaving 12 bases between the germline ends. CDR3 DNA: TGTGCCAGCAGCGGACTAATTATCGAGCAGTACTTC. It codes for CASSGLIIEQYF. Complete variable domain (other parts from reference TRBV2 and TRBJ2-7): EPEVTQTPSHQVTQMGQEVILRCVPISNHLYFYWYRQILGQKVEFLVSFYNNEISEKSEIFDDQFSVERPDGSNFTLKIRSTKLEDSAMYFCASSGLIIEQYFGPGTRLTVT.

The CDR3 region has the DNA TGTGCCACCAGCTATCTACAGGGGGGCCAAGAGACCCAGTACTTC. It encodes CATSYLQGGQETQYF. The chain uses TRBV15 and TRBJ2-5; 8 bases align to TRBD1. The germline V gene encodes CDR1 LNHNV and CDR2 YYDKDF (reference sequence). After removal of 5 bases from V and 1 base from J, the junction contained 6 bases not matched to a gene. The CDR3 is 15 residues long. Variable domain in full (rest from reference TRBV15 and TRBJ2-5): DAMVIQNPRYQVTQFGKPVTLSCSQTLNHNVMYWYQQKSSQAPKLLFHYYDKDFNNEADTPDNFQSRRPNTSFCFLDIRSPGLGDTAMYLCATSYLQGGQETQYFGPGTRLLVL.

This chain joins TRBV7-9 and TRBJ2-7; the D is unclear. The CDR3 consists of 13 residues. Germline V gene data show CDR1 as SEHNR and CDR2 as FQNEAQ (reference sequence). V lost 4 bases and J lost 5, with 12 bases in between. This chain's CDR3 is CASSSSLIDEQYF. CDR3 DNA sequence: TGTGCCAGCAGCTCTTCCCTAATCGACGAGCAGTACTTC.

The chain has TRBV9 and TRBJ1-1; perhaps TRBD1 as D (5 bases). Germline V gene sequence: CDR1 SGDLS, CDR2 YYNGEE. V lost 2 bases to trimming and J lost 2 bases, with 10 bases between them. The CDR3 is 14 residues long. The DNA for the CDR3 is TGTGCCAGCAGCGTTGGGACGGTAAACACTGAAGCTTTCTTT. This codes for CASSVGTVNTEAFF.

The V and J genes are TRBV5-6 and TRBJ2-7; possibly TRBD2 for D (6 bases). This CDR3 has 17 amino acids. The V gene lost 0 bases and the J gene lost 2 bases, with 18 bases spanning the gap. The germline CDR1 and CDR2 sequences are SGHDT and YYEEEE. This CDR3 reads CASSLGTLSGGPYEQYF. CDR3 coding DNA: TGTGCCAGCAGCTTGGGGACCCTTAGCGGAGGGCCCTACGAGCAGTACTTC.

The chain uses TRBV19 and TRBJ2-7, with 7 bases that match TRBD1. The length of the CDR3 is 13 residues. The V and J ends lost 10 bases and 6 bases, in that order; junction bases with no gene match: 12. CDR1 is LNHDA, CDR2 SQIVND, per germline (reference sequence). The CDR3 nucleotides are TGTGCCACCCAACAGGGGTGGTCCGCCGAGCAGTACTTC. It encodes CATQQGWSAEQYF.

The CDR3 region is CASSPRTSGLVYNEQFF. As DNA, the CDR3 is TGTGCCAGCAGCCCCCGGACTAGTGGCTTGGTCTACAATGAGCAGTTCTTC. This chain links TRBV7-9 with TRBJ2-1; 7 bases line up with TRBD2. Trimming removed 5 bases from V and 3 bases from J; junction bases left unmatched: 13. CDR3 size: 17 residues. Per germline, CDR1 SEHNR and CDR2 FQNEAQ (reference sequence).

The rearrangement joins TRBV12-3 or TRBV12-4 to TRBJ2-3; possibly TRBD1 or TRBD2 for D (5 bases each). The CDR3 runs 13 residues. V was shortened by 5 bases and J by 2 bases, with 8 bases between the two germline ends. In nucleotides, the CDR3 is TGTGCCAGCAGTGGGGACCACACAGATACGCAGTATTTT. Translation gives CASSGDHTDTQYF.

This chain connects TRBV7-9 to TRBJ2-7; 13 nucleotides agree with TRBD2. Germline V CDR1 and CDR2: SEHNR, FQNEAQ (reference sequence). The CDR3 extends over 15 amino acids. V gave up 4 bases and J gave up 6 bases; unmatched junction bases: 6. CDR3 sequence reads: CASSYGLAGESEQYF. CDR3 DNA: TGTGCCAGCAGCTATGGACTAGCGGGAGAATCCGAGCAGTACTTC.

The chain uses TRBV20-1 and TRBJ2-3; D is unresolved. Between the trimmed V and J ends, which lost 2 bases and 2 bases, there was a span of 11 bases. The CDR3 spans 14 residues. Germline V gives CDR1 DFQATT, CDR2 SNEGSKA (reference sequence). CDR3 bases: TGCAGTGCTAGACTCGCGCTTCTCACAGATACGCAGTATTTT. As protein: CSARLALLTDTQYF.